These 17 T cell receptor beta chains were sequenced from one sample in a study of regulatory T cells in long-lasting Graves disease. Researchers made TCR beta libraries by using iRepertoire HTBI primers and running Arm-PCR on CDR3 regions. Using its own MiXCR run on the multiplex PCR reads, TCRdb lists one record per CDR3 protein. This table has a few hundred thousand distinct CDR3 sequences, approximately 16% appearing once. Time point in this sample: newly diagnosed GD, antithyroid drugs for less than 3 months. Construction of the TCR library relied on RNA isolated from PBMCs. This same sample was also part of a study on T cells in Graves' hyperthyroidism and ophthalmopathy.

This specimen was peripheral blood mononuclear cells (PBMCs), taken at new diagnosis, from a patient treated with antithyroid drugs. The receptors here all came from a woman younger than 30 with Graves disease.

The chain has TRBV5-4 and TRBJ2-7, with 8 bases that match TRBD2. The germline V gene encodes CDR1 SGHNT and CDR2 YYREEE (reference sequence). The CDR3 covers 15 residues. V trimming: 5 bases; J trimming: 2 bases; junction bases outside the gene matches: 9. As DNA, the CDR3 is TGTGCCAGCAGTCAGGGGACTAGTCGCGCCTACGAGCAGTACTTC. This sequence encodes CASSQGTSRAYEQYF.

J is TRBJ1-2 and V is TRBV14; D gene unclear. The CDR3 is made up of 13 amino acids. Trimming left V 3 bases short and J 8 bases short, with 13 bases between. Germline V lookup: CDR1 SGHDN, CDR2 FVKESK. CDR3 bases: TGTGCCAGCAGCCAGGGCGGAAGATTGGGCTACACCTTC. Its protein product is CASSQGGRLGYTF. Full variable domain (remainder filled in from reference TRBV14 and TRBJ1-2): EAGVTQFPSHSVIEKGQTVTLRCDPISGHDNLYWYRRVMGKEIKFLLHFVKESKQDESGMPNNRFLAERTGGTYSTLKVQPAELEDSGVYFCASSQGGRLGYTFGSGTRLTVV.

This clonotype was counted between two and nine times. The V call is TRBV7-9, the J call TRBJ2-2; 9 positions match TRBD2. The CDR3 contains 16 residues. CDR1 and CDR2 from the germline V gene are SEHNR and FQNEAQ (reference sequence). J gave up 7 bases and V 4 bases, and 10 bases lay outside the gene matches. CDR3: CASSSLAGNGVGELFF. CDR3 nucleotide sequence: TGTGCCAGCAGCTCTCTAGCGGGAAATGGGGTCGGGGAGCTGTTTTTT.

This clonotype was observed many times. The gene calls are TRBV3-1 and TRBJ2-7; D is perhaps TRBD2 (6 bases). V was pared by 8 bases and J by 2 bases, with 19 bases between. The germline V gene encodes CDR1 LGHDT and CDR2 YNNKEL (reference sequence). The CDR3 is 15 amino acids. CDR3 protein: CASGFFGTSPYEQYF. CDR3 coding DNA: TGTGCCAGCGGGTTTTTCGGGACTTCTCCCTACGAGCAGTACTTC.

Note on this clonotype: A much more abundant neighbour one base away suggests this may be a read error. J is TRBJ1-5 and V is TRBV6-2 or TRBV6-3, with D possibly matching TRBD1 (5 bases). The length of the CDR3 is 15 residues. Germline V gene lookup returns CDR1 MNHEY and CDR2 SVGEGT. Trimming stripped 5 bases from V and 1 base from J, with 12 bases between. In DNA form, the CDR3 reads TGTGCCAGCAGTACCCGGGGCGGGAGCAATCAGCCCCAGCATTTT. This encodes CASSTRGGSNQPQHF.

This clonotype came up many times. The chain joins TRBV18 to TRBJ1-4, with unresolved D. Germline CDR1 is KGHSH and CDR2 is LQKENI. CDR3 length: 16 residues. V dropped 0 bases and J dropped 0 bases, with 8 bases sitting between them. The CDR3 DNA follows: TGTGCCAGCTCACCACCGGCGAGGGCAACTAATGAAAAACTGTTTTTT. This codes for CASSPPARATNEKLFF.

This clonotype turned up a few times. Just one base apart from a much larger clone, this may be a read error. The CDR3 carries no conserved terminal phenylalanine or tryptophan, so it likely arises from a read error. The gene calls are TRBV12-3 or TRBV12-4 and TRBJ2-7; TRBD1 might be the D (6 bases). Trimming cost V 5 bases and J 5 bases, with 28 bases left between them. The CDR3 loop spans 18 amino acids. The CDR3 is CASSPAGPRQDLYNEQYL. CDR3 DNA sequence: TGTGCCAGCAGTCCCGCCGGGCCCCGACAGGATCTCTACAACGAGCAGTACCTC.

In its sample, this clonotype was seen a few times. A junction boundary mismatches the germline segment, possibly from a read error. The rearrangement uses TRBV27 and TRBJ2-1; D is possibly TRBD2 (6 bases). Germline assignment: CDR1 MNHEY and CDR2 SMNVEV (reference sequence). This CDR3 is 16 amino acids long. DNA of the CDR3: TGTGCCTGCAGTTTATACGGGGGAGGACACGGCAATGAGCAGTTCTTC. This translates into CACSLYGGGHGNEQFF.

This clonotype was seen a few times. V usage is TRBV7-9 and J usage is TRBJ2-1; a weak D match, TRBD2 (6 bases). V was clipped by 6 bases and J by 6 bases, with 12 bases between them. The CDR3 has 13 residues. Germline V CDR1 and CDR2: SEHNR, FQNEAQ (reference sequence). This chain's CDR3 is CASSRESANEQFF. Written as DNA, the CDR3 is TGTGCCAGCAGTCGGGAGTCAGCCAATGAGCAGTTCTTC.

This clonotype was observed a handful of times. The J gene is TRBJ2-7, the V gene TRBV9; D is unresolved. Trimming shortened V by 4 bases and J by 5 bases, and 16 bases separated the two germline ends. Germline CDR1 SGDLS, CDR2 YYNGEE. The CDR3 is 14 residues long. This chain's CDR3 is CASSSRGSPNEQYF. In nucleotides, the CDR3 is TGTGCCAGCAGCTCCCGAGGTAGCCCCAACGAGCAGTACTTC.

This clonotype came up a few times. The V and J genes are TRBV6-1 and TRBJ1-5; D unclear. In germline, CDR1 is MNHNS, CDR2 SASEGT. Trimming left V 8 bases short and J 5 bases short, with 16 bases between. This CDR3 spans 14 amino acids. CDR3 nucleotides: TGTGCCAGCTTGGGAGCAGGTCCCTATCAGCCCCAGCATTTT. This encodes CASLGAGPYQPQHF.

Ten or more counts support this clonotype. This rearrangement joins TRBV7-8 to TRBJ2-3, with 8 bases lining up with TRBD2. CDR1 is SGHVS, CDR2 FQNEAQ, per germline. There are 15 residues in the CDR3. J gave up 0 bases and V 5 bases, and 4 bases lay outside the gene matches. CDR3 DNA sequence: TGTGCCAGCAGCGTTAGCGGGGTCAGCACAGATACGCAGTATTTT. As protein: CASSVSGVSTDTQYF.

This chain uses TRBV7-2 with TRBJ2-2, with D possibly called TRBD1 or TRBD2 (5 bases each). The germline V and J ends were trimmed by 2 bases and 4 bases, with 11 bases remaining between them. Germline values: CDR1 SGHTA, CDR2 FQGNSA. This CDR3 has 15 residues. The CDR3 DNA reads as TGTGCCAGCAGCTTACATGGGGCGGGCACCGGGGAGCTGTTTTTT. It translates to CASSLHGAGTGELFF.

This clonotype was counted between two and nine times. This chain connects TRBV12-3 or TRBV12-4 to TRBJ2-2; TRBD2 matches at 12 bases. V shed 5 bases and J 2 bases; nucleotides not matched to a gene: 12. The CDR3 has 19 residues. CDR3 bases: TGTGCCAGCAGTCCCCACCTAAGGACTAGCGGGAAAAACACCGGGGAGCTGTTTTTT. Translated: CASSPHLRTSGKNTGELFF.

The chain employs TRBV7-2 and TRBJ2-3; maybe TRBD2 (5 bases). Germline values: CDR1 SGHTA, CDR2 FQGNSA. The CDR3 runs 14 residues. V lost 2 bases to trimming and J lost 10 bases, with 16 bases between them. The CDR3 DNA is TGTGCCAGCAGCTTAATAGGGAGTTATGTCCCGCAGTATTTT. Encoded protein: CASSLIGSYVPQYF.

With respect to this clonotype: A much larger clone sits a single nucleotide away, making a read error possible. V gene TRBV20-1 combines with J gene TRBJ2-7; D not resolved. V was cut by 3 bases and J by 7 bases, with 19 bases left in between. Germline CDR1 is DFQATT and CDR2 is SNEGSKA (reference sequence). The CDR3 runs 14 residues. CDR3 region: CSASRAELGNEQYF. The DNA of the CDR3 is TGCAGTGCTAGTCGGGCGGAACTGGGCAATGAGCAGTACTTC.

V and J are TRBV19 and TRBJ1-5, with D unclear. Germline CDR1 is LNHDA and CDR2 is SQIVND (reference sequence). This CDR3 spans 11 amino acids. V was cut by 2 bases and J by 11 bases, with 7 bases left in between. The CDR3 nucleotides read TGTGCCAGTAGTATACGGGGAGCCCAGCATTTT. The encoded protein is CASSIRGAQHF.